This is a list of T cell receptor beta chains from one sample in a study of cytomegalovirus exposure and HLA in healthy donors. Assay: immunoSEQ multiplex PCR; the TCRdb copy retains only in-frame clones and omits some. This sample carries roughly 54,000 clones, 70% of them seen once, and the ten largest clones take approximately 20%. Specimen: PBMCs. These receptors all come from a woman aged 60-70 years in good health and CMV-seropositive. CDR3s include the opening cysteine and the closing phenylalanine or tryptophan.

>TRBJ2-2|TRBV10-1
CASSAGTANTGELFF
>TRBJ2-7|TRBV6-5
CATYRAYEQYF
>TRBJ2-2|TRBV7-9
CASSLLGTVQNTGELFF
>TRBJ2-1|TRBV5-1
CASSYLVGGGYNEQFF
>TRBJ1-5|TRBV6-1
CASSHGQRLRDF
>TRBJ2-5|TRBV7-2
CASSLAPTAQETQYF
>TRBJ1-2|TRBV2
CASTDRSYYGYTF
>TRBJ2-3|TRBV4-3
CASSQDPLAGVTDTQYF
>TRBJ1-1|TRBV6-5
CASSTGKITEAFF
>TRBJ1-2|TRBV7-9
CASSEVDFWTGVFNGYTF
>TRBJ1-5|TRBV5-8
CASSFGTGQPQHF
>TRBJ2-3|TRBV2
CASSERTSGGDTQYF
>TRBJ1-1|TRBV9
CASSVLVRDTEAFF
>TRBJ1-6|TRBV4-2
CASSQVDREDSPLHF
>TRBJ1-2|TRBV5-5
CASSSVSGTLNYGYTF
>TRBJ1-2|TRBV4-1
CASSQVGGYGYTF
>TRBJ1-1|TRBV7-2
CASRVDDRVNTEAFF
>TRBJ2-7|TRBV7-2
CASSPQGGYEQYF
>TRBJ2-4|TRBV2
CASTLLGDWENIQYF
>TRBJ1-2|TRBV5-4
CASSLEQGEYDGYTF
>TRBJ1-1|TRBV27
CASSYRGRAFF
>TRBJ2-7|TRBV7-6
CASSLRTTASYEQYF
>TRBJ1-2|TRBV7-2
CASSTGFYGYTF
>TRBJ1-1|TRBV19
CASSARTVTNTEAFF
>TRBJ2-1|TRBV7-9
CSSSSTNEQFF
>TRBJ2-7|TRBV30
CAWDPGTGLYEQYF
>TRBJ1-4|TRBV6-5
CASSRPTDEKLFF
>TRBJ1-1|TRBV5-1
CASRNREGGTEAFF
>TRBJ1-1|TRBV5-1
CASSLGGQGADTEAFF
>TRBJ1-2|TRBV19
CASSGDSPRFRGYTF
>TRBJ2-1|TRBV5-1
CASSTTGNEQFF
>TRBJ1-1|TRBV2
CASRAGGRTEAFF
>TRBJ2-1|TRBV7-9
CASSQTGKYNEQFF
>TRBJ2-7|TRBV7-8
CASSLAGTRTYEQYF
>TRBJ2-3|TRBV18
CASSPTGGHTDTQYF
>TRBJ1-2|TRBV7-2
CASSLVGTGINYGYTF
>TRBJ2-1|TRBV4-3
CASSILAGGNEQFF
>TRBJ2-3|TRBV5-6
CASSLGQGLTDTQYF
>TRBJ2-2|TRBV2
CASSGTGGTGELFF
>TRBJ2-7|TRBV11-2
CASSWTGNYEQYF
>TRBJ1-2|TRBV5-1
CASSWVGADYGYTF
>TRBJ1-4|TRBV5-4
CASRPNSFRGDEKLFF
>TRBJ1-1|TRBV9
CASSREGNTEAFF
>TRBJ1-2|TRBV6-5
CASSVETGVGYGYTF
>TRBJ2-5|TRBV7-9
CASSPQGGAPETQYF
>TRBJ2-7|TRBV2
CASRTGQGAYEQYF
>TRBJ1-4|TRBV18
CASSPRGGLNEKLFF
>TRBJ2-7|TRBV6-6
CASSYSVQGAQGEQYF
>TRBJ2-7|TRBV7-9
CASSSRAGTSYEQYF
>TRBJ2-5|TRBV7-2
CASSLKGGQETQYF
>TRBJ1-4|TRBV20-1
CSARVEEKLFF
>TRBJ1-2|TRBV29-1
CSVRIGGDYGYTF
>TRBJ2-2|TRBV28
CASTRQGSGELFF
>TRBJ2-1|TRBV5-4
CASSLTSGGAGYNEQFF
>TRBJ2-1|TRBV11-2
CASSLDLGAPAGHNEQFF
>TRBJ2-1|TRBV7-3
CASSLLVSGEQFF
>TRBJ2-7|TRBV6-6
CASIPEAGTGIGQYF
>TRBJ1-6|TRBV27
CASSSSSYNSPLHF
>TRBJ2-7|TRBV5-1
CASSPHLTSYEQYF